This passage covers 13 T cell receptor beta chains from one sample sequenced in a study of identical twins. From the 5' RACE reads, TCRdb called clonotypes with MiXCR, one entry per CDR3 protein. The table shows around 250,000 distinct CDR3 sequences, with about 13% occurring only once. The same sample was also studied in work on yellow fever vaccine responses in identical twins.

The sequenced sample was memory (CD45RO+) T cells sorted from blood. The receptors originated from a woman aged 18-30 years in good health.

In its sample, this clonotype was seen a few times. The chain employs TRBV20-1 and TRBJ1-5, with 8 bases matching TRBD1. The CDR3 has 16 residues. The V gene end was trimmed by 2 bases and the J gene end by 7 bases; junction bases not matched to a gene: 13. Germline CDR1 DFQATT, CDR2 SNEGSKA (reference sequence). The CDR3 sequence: CSARPGGNRGEQPQHF. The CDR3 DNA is TGCAGTGCTAGACCAGGCGGAAACAGGGGGGAGCAGCCCCAGCATTTT.

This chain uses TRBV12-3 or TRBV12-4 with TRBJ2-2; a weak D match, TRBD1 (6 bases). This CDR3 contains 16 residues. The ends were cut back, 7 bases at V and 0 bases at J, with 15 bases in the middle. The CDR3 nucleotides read TGTGCCAGCAATTATCCGGGACAAACGAACACCGGGGAGCTGTTTTTT. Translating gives CASNYPGQTNTGELFF.

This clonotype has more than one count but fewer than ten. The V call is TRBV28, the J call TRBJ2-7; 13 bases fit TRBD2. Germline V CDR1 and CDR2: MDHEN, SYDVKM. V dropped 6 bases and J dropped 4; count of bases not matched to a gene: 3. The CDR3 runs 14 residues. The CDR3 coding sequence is TGTGCCAGCAGGACTAGCGGGGGGCGTTACGAGCAGTACTTC. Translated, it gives CASRTSGGRYEQYF.

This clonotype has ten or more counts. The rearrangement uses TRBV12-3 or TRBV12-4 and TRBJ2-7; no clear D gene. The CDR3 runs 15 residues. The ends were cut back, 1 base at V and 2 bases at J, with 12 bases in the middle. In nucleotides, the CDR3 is TGTGCCAGCAGTTTAGTTGGCTCCAGGACCTACGAGCAGTACTTC. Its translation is CASSLVGSRTYEQYF.

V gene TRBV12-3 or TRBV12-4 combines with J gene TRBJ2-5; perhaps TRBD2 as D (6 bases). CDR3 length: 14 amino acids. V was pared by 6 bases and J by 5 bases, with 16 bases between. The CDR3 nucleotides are TGTGCCAGCAGCCCTGGGACTCCCCGGGAGACCCAGTACTTC. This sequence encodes CASSPGTPRETQYF.

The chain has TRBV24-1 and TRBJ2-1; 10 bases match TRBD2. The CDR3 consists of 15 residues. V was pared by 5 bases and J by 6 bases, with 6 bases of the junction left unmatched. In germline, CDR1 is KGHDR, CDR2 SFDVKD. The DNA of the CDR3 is TGTGCCACCAGTGGTGAAAGCGGGAGGGCCAATGAGCAGTTCTTC. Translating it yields CATSGESGRANEQFF.

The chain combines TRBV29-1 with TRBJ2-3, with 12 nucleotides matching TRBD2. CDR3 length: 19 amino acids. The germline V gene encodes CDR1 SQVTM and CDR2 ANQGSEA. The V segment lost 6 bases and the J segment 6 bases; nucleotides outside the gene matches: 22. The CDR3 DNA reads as TGCAGCGTCGGGGGACAGGGACTAGCGGGCCCCATGGGGGGTGATACGCAGTATTTT. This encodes CSVGGQGLAGPMGGDTQYF.

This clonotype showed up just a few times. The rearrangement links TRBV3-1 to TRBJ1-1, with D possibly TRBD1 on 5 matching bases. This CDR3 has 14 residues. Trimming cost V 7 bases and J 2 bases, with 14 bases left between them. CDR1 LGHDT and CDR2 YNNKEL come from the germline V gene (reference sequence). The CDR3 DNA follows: TGTGCCAGCACCCGGGGGGGTAGTAACACTGAAGCTTTCTTT. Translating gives CASTRGGSNTEAFF.

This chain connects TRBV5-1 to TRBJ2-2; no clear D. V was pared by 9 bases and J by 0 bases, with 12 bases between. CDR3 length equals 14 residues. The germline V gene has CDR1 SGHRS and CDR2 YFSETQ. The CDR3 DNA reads TGCGCCACCACGCGTAATTCGAACACCGGGGAGCTGTTTTTT. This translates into CATTRNSNTGELFF.

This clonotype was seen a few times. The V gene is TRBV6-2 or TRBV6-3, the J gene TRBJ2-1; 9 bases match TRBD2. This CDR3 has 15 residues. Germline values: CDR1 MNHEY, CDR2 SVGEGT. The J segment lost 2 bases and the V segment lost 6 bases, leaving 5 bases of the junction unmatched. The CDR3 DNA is TGTGCCAGCAGAACATTAGCGGGGGCCTACAATGAGCAGTTCTTC. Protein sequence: CASRTLAGAYNEQFF.

Here the CDR3 DNA reads TGTGCCAGCAGCCAAGAGGTGGAGGCCCAGTACTTC. Its protein is CASSQEVEAQYF. V gene TRBV3-1 combines with J gene TRBJ2-5; possibly TRBD2 for D (5 bases). Germline CDR1 LGHDT, CDR2 YNNKEL (reference sequence). The CDR3 extends over 12 amino acids. The V gene lost 0 bases and the J gene lost 9 bases, with 8 bases spanning the gap.

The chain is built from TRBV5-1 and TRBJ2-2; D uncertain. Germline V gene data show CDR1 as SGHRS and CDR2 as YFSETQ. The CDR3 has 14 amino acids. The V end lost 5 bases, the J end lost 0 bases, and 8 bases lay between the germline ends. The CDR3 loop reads CASREGSNTGELFF. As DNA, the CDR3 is TGCGCCAGCAGGGAAGGATCGAACACCGGGGAGCTGTTTTTT.

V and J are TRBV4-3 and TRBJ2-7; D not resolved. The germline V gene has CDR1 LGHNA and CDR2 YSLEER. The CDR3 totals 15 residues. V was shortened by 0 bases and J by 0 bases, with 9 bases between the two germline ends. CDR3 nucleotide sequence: TGCGCCAGCAGCCAAGAACCCGCTAGCTCCTACGAGCAGTACTTC. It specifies CASSQEPASSYEQYF.